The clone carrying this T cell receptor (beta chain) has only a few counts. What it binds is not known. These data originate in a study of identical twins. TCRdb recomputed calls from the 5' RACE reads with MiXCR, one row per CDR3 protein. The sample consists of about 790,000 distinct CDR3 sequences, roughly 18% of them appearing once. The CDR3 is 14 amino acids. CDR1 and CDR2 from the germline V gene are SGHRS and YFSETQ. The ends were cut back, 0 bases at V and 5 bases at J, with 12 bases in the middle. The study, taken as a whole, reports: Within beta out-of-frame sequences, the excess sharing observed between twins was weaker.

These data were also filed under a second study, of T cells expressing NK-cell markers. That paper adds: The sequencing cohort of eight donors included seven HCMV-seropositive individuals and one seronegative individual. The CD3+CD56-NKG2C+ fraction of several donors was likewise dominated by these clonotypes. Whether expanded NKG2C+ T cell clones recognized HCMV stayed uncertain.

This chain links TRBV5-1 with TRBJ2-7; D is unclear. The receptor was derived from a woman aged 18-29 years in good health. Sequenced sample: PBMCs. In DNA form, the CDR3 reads TGCGCCAGCAGCTTGGACGTGGGTGGGGACGAGCAGTACTTC. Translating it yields CASSLDVGGDEQYF. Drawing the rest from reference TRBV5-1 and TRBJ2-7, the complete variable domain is KAGVTQTPRYLIKTRGQQVTLSCSPISGHRSVSWYQQTPGQGLQFLFEYFSETQRNKGNFPGRFSGRQFSNSRSEMNVSTLELGDSALYLCASSLDVGGDEQYFGPGTRLTVT.